The T cell receptor (beta chain) described here comes from a study of PD-L1 blockade in urothelial cancer. Study summary: Bladder-origin urothelial cancer in males described about 90% of the 29 patients.

Stated time point: pretreatment peripheral blood. Looked up from germline, CDR1 is WSHSY and CDR2 is SAAADI. Trimming removed 0 bases from V and 4 bases from J; junction bases left unmatched: 14. CDR3 length: 19 residues. Profiling relied on immunoSEQ multiplex PCR, and the TCRdb table lists in-frame clones only, not all of them. The sample lists fewer than 65,000 clones; around 88% were seen once. Material: PBMCs, obtained around atezolizumab (anti-PD-L1) treatment. This TCR derives from a woman aged 55-69 years with urothelial cancer. The rearrangement joins TRBV10-2 to TRBJ2-7; 11 nucleotides align to TRBD2. CDR3: CASSESGVVGSGGAYEQYF. DNA of the CDR3: TGCGCCAGCAGTGAGTCGGGAGTCGTTGGTAGCGGGGGGGCTTACGAGCAGTACTTC.